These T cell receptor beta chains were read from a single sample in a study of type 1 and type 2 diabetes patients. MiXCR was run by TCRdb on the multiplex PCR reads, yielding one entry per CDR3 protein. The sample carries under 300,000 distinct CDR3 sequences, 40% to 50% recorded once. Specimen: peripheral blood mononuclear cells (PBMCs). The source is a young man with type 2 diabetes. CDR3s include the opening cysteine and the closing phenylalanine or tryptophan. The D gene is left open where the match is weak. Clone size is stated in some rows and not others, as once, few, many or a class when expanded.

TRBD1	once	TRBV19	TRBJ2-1	TGTGCCAGTACCCCAGGACAGGGGGCGTACGAGCAGTTCTTC	CASTPGQGAYEQFF
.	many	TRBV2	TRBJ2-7	TGTGCCAGCGATATGACGGCTTTGTCCCACTACGAGCAGTACTTC	CASDMTALSHYEQYF
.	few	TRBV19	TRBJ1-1	TGTGCCAGTAGTACTCTTGGAGGCGAAGCTTTCTTT	CASSTLGGEAFF
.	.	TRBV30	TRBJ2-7	TGTGCCACCAGTGGTCAGTCCTACGAGCAGTACTTC	CATSGQSYEQYF
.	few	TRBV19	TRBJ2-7	TGTGCCAGTAGCTCCTGGGGGGAGCAGTACTTC	CASSSWGEQYF
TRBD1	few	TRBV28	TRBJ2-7	TGTGCCAGCAGTTTAGGGCCAGGGGCAGGGGGCATGTACGAGCAGTACTTC	CASSLGPGAGGMYEQYF
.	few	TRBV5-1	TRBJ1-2	TGCGCCAGCAGCTTGGATGCGGGGGTCGAAGGCTACACCTTC	CASSLDAGVEGYTF
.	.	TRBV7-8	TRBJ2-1	TGTGCCAGCAGCACTAGGGGAACGGGCTACAATGAGCAGTTCTTC	CASSTRGTGYNEQFF
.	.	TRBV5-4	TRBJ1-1	TGTGCCAGCAGCCGGGGTGGAACTGAAGCTTTCTTT	CASSRGGTEAFF
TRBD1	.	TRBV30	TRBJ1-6	TGTGCCTGTGGGACAGAGATCGGATCACCCCTCCACTTT	CACGTEIGSPLHF
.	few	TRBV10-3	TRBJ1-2	TGTGCCATCGAAGGCGACGGGACTAACTATGGCTACACCTTC	CAIEGDGTNYGYTF
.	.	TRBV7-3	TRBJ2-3	TGTGCCAGCAGCTTAAATTCCTACACAGATACGCAGTATTTT	CASSLNSYTDTQYF
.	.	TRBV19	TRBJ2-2	TGTGCCAGTAGTATAGATCTTGGGTTCAGGGTCGTAAACGGGGGGCTGTTTTTT	CASSIDLGFRVVNGGLFF
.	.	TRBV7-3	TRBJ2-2	TGTGCCAGCAGCTACCACGGGGGTATTACCGGGGAGCTGTTTTTT	CASSYHGGITGELFF
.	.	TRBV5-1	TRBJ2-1	TGCGCCAGCAGCTTATACCCGGAGGATAATGAGCAGTTCTTC	CASSLYPEDNEQFF
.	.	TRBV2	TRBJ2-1	TGTGCCAGCAGTGCGAGGTATCGCCTCGATGAGCAGTTCTTC	CASSARYRLDEQFF
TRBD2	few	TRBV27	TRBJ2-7	TGTGCCAGCAGTTTGGCTAGCGGCAGCTCCTACGAGCAGTACTTC	CASSLASGSSYEQYF
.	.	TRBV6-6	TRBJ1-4	TGTGCCAGCAGCCTCCCGACAGGATCGGGTGAAAAACTGTTTTTT	CASSLPTGSGEKLFF
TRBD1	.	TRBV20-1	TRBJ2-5	TGCAGTGCTAGAGAGACAGGGGGCAAGCAGACCCAGTACTTC	CSARETGGKQTQYF
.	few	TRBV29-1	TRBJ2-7	TGCAGCGTGGTTGGGGCTCCTAAGGGTGAGCAGTACTTC	CSVVGAPKGEQYF
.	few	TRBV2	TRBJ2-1	TGTGCCAGCAGTGAATGGAGCCCAGCGGAAAGCTCCTACAATGAGCAGTTCTTC	CASSEWSPAESSYNEQFF
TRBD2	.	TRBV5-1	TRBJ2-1	TGCGCCAGCAGCTTGCCTAGCGGGAACAACAATGAGCAGTTCTTC	CASSLPSGNNNEQFF
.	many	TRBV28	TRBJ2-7	TGTGCCAGCAGTTGGGAAAGCGGGTACGAGCAGTACTTC	CASSWESGYEQYF
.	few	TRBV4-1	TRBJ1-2	TGCGCCAGCAGCCAACCCCTCGCAGGGGCTAACTATGGCTACACCTTC	CASSQPLAGANYGYTF
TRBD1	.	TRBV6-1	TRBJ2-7	TGTGCCAGCAGTGAATTACGGACAGGGGTCTCCTACGAGCAGTACTTC	CASSELRTGVSYEQYF
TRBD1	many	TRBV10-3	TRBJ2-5	TGTGCCATCAGCGCGACAGGGGTGGAGACCCAGTACTTC	CAISATGVETQYF
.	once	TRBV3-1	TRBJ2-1	TGTGCCAGCAGCCCCATCAGGGGAGAATCGTACAATGAGCAGTTCTTC	CASSPIRGESYNEQFF
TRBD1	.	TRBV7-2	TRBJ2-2	TGTGCCAGCAGCTCCAGCCAGGGGGCCGGGGAGCTGTTTTTT	CASSSSQGAGELFF
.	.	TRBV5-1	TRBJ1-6	TGCGCCAGCAGCTTAGGGTCAGACAATTCACCCCTCCACTTT	CASSLGSDNSPLHF
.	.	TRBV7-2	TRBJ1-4	TGTGCCAGCAGCTTAGGCGGGGGGGCTAAAGAAAAACTGTTTTTT	CASSLGGGAKEKLFF
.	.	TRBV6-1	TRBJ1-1	TGTGCCAGCAGGCCACAACAGGGCGCTGAAGCTTTCTTT	CASRPQQGAEAFF
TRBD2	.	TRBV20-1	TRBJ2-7	TGCAGTGCTAGAAGGACTAGCGGTGCCTTTGGGGAGCAGTACTTC	CSARRTSGAFGEQYF
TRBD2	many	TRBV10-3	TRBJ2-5	TGTGCCACTAGGTTCGGGGGGCAAGAGACCCAGTACTTC	CATRFGGQETQYF
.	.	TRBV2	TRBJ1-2	TGTGCCAGCAGTGAGAGGTCCGCCGGTGGCTACACCTTC	CASSERSAGGYTF
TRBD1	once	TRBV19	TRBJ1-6	TGTGCCAGCAGGGGGGACAGGGCTAATTCACCCCTCCACTTT	CASRGDRANSPLHF
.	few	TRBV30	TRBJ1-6	TGTGCCTGGAGTCGTAATTCACCCCTCCACTTT	CAWSRNSPLHF
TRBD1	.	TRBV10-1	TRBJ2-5	TGCGCCAGCAGTGAGGGGACAGGGGCGCAGCGGGCACAAGAGACCCAGTACTTC	CASSEGTGAQRAQETQYF
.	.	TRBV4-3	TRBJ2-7	TGCGCCAGCAGCCCCCTCTGGAAGCGGCAAACCTACGAGCAGTACTTC	CASSPLWKRQTYEQYF
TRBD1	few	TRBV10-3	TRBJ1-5	TGTGCCATCAGTGAAGGGACAGGGGGTAATCAGCCCCAGCATTTT	CAISEGTGGNQPQHF
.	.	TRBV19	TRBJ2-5	TGTGCCAGTAGTATAACAGGGTACGGGACCCAGTACTTC	CASSITGYGTQYF
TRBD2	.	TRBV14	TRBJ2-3	TGTGCCAGCAGCCACTGGACTAGCGGTGGCACAGATACGCAGTATTTT	CASSHWTSGGTDTQYF
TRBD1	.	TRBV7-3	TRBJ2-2	TGTGCCAGCAGCTTAGGACAGGGGCAAACCGGGGAGCTGTTTTTT	CASSLGQGQTGELFF
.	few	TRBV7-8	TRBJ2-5	TGTGCCAGCACCCCGGGGACTTCCTACCGGACCCAGTACTTC	CASTPGTSYRTQYF
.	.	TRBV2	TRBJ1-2	TGTGCCAGCAGTTTCAGGGGAGAGGCCTATGGCTACACCTTC	CASSFRGEAYGYTF
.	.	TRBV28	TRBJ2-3	TGTGCCAGCAGCTTAGATAACACAGATACGCAGTATTTT	CASSLDNTDTQYF
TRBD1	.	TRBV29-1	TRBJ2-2	TGCAGCGCGTCGGGACAGACGAACACCGGGGAGCTGTTTTTT	CSASGQTNTGELFF
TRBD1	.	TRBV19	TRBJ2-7	TGTGCCAGTAGTGTCACCCGATCTGGGACAGGGCTCGGATACGAGCAGTACTTC	CASSVTRSGTGLGYEQYF